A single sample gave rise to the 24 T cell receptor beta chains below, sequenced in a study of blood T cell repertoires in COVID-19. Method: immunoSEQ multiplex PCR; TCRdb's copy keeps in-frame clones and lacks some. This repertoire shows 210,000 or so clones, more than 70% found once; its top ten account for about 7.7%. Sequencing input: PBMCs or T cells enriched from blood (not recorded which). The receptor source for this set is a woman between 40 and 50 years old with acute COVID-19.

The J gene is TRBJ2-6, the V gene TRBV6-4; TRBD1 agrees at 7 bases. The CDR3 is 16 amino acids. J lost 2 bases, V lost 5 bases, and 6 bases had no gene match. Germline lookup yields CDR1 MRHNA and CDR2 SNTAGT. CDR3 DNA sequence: TGTGCCAGCAGTACAGGGGAAGAGGCTGGGGCCAACGTCCTGACTTTC. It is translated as CASSTGEEAGANVLTF.

The CDR3 sequence is CASSLLKREVPYNEQFF. The CDR3 DNA sequence: TGTGCCAGCAGCTTATTAAAGCGGGAGGTTCCCTACAATGAGCAGTTCTTC. The chain couples TRBV7-9 to TRBJ2-1; TRBD2 aligns across 9 bases. V dropped 2 bases and J dropped 2; count of bases not matched to a gene: 7. Germline CDR1 and CDR2: SEHNR and FQNEAQ (reference sequence). The CDR3 has 17 residues.

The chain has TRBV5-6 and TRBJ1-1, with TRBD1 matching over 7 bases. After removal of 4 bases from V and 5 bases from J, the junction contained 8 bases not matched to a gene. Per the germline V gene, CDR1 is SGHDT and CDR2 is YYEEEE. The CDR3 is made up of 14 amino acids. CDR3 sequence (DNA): TGTGCCAGCAGCCTACAGGGGCTTTGGACTGAAGCTTTCTTT. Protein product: CASSLQGLWTEAFF.

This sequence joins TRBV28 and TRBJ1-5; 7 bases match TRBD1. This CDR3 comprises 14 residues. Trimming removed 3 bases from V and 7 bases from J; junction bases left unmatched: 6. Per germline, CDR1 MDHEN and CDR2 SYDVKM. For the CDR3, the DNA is TGTGCCAGCAGTTTCAGACAGGGAAACCAGCCCCAGCATTTT. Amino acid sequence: CASSFRQGNQPQHF.

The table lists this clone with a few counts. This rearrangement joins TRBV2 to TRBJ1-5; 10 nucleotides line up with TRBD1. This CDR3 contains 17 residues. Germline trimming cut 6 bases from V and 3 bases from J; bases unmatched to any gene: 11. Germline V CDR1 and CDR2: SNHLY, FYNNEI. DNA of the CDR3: TGTGCCAGCAGCGGCACCGGGACAGGGGACCCCAATCAGCCCCAGCATTTT. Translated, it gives CASSGTGTGDPNQPQHF.

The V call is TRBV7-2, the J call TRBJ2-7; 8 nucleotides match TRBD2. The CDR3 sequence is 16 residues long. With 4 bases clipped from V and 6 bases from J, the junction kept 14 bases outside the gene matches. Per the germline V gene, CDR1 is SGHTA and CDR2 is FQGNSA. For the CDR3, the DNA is TGTGCCAGCAGCTCACGTAGTCGGCGGGAGGCCGGCGAGCAGTACTTC. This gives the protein CASSSRSRREAGEQYF.

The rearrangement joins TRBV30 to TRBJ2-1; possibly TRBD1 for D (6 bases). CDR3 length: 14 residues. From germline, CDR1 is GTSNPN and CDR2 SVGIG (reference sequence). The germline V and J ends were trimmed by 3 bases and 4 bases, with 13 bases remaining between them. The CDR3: CAWSPDRSYNEQFF. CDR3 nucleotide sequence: TGTGCCTGGAGCCCCGACAGGAGTTACAATGAGCAGTTCTTC.

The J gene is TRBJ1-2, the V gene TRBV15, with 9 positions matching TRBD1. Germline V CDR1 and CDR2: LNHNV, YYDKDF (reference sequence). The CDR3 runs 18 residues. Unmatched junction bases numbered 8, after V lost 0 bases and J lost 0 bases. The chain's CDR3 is CATSRDGRDREANYGYTF. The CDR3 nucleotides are TGTGCCACCAGCAGAGATGGGCGGGACAGGGAAGCTAACTATGGCTACACCTTC.

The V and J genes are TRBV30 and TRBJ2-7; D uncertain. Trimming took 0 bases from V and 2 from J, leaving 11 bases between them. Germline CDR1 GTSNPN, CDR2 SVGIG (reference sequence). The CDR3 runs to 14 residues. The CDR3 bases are TGTGCCTGGAGTGTACCGGCGGATACCTACGAGCAGTACTTC. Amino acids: CAWSVPADTYEQYF. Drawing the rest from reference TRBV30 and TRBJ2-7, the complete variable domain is SQTIHQWPATLVQPVGSPLSLECTVEGTSNPNLYWYRQAAGRGLQLLFYSVGIGQISSEVPQNLSASRPQDRQFILSSKKLLLSDSGFYLCAWSVPADTYEQYFGPGTRLTVT.

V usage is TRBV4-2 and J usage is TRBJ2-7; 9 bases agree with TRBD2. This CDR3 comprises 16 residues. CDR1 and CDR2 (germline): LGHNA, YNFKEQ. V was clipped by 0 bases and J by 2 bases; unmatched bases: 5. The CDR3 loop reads CASSQEIAGDTYEQYF. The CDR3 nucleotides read TGTGCCAGCAGCCAAGAAATAGCGGGAGATACCTACGAGCAGTACTTC.

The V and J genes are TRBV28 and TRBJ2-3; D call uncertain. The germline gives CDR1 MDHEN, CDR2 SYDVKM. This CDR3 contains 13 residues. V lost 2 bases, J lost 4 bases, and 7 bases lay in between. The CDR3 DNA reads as TGTGCCAGCAGTTTAACAGATCCAGATACGCAGTATTTT. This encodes CASSLTDPDTQYF. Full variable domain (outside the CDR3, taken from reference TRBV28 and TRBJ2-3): DVKVTQSSRYLVKRTGEKVFLECVQDMDHENMFWYRQDPGLGLRLIYFSYDVKMKEKGDIPEGYSVSREKKERFSLILESASTNQTSMYLCASSLTDPDTQYFGPGTRLTVL.

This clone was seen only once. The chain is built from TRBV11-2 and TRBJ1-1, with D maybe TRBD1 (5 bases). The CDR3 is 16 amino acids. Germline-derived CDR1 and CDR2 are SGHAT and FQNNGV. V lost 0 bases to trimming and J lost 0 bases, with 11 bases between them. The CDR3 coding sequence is TGTGCCAGCAGCTTAGAGGGGGGACGGTTGAACACTGAAGCTTTCTTT. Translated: CASSLEGGRLNTEAFF.

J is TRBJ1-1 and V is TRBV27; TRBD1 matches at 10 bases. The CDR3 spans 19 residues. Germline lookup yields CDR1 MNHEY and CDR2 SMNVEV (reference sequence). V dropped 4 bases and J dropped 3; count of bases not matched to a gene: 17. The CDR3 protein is CASSSLPPGQGIRDTEAFF. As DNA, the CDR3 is TGTGCCAGCAGTTCCCTACCTCCGGGACAGGGGATCAGAGACACTGAAGCTTTCTTT.

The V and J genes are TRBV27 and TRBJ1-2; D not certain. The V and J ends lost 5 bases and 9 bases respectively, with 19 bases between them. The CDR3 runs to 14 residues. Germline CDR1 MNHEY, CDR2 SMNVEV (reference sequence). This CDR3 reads CASSPHLRETRYTF. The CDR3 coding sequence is TGTGCCAGCAGTCCGCACCTCCGGGAGACACGCTACACCTTC.

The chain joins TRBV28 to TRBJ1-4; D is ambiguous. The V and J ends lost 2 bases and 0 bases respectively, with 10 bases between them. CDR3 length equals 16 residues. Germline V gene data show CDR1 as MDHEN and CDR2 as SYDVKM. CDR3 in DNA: TGTGCCAGCAGTTTAACTTCGTCCGCAACTAATGAAAAACTGTTTTTT. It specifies CASSLTSSATNEKLFF.

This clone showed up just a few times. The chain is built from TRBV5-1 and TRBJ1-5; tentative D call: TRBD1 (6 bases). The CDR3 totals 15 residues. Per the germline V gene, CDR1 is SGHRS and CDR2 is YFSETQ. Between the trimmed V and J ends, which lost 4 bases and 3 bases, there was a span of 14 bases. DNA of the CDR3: TGCGCCAGCAGCGCCACAGGGTCGGCCAATCAGCCCCAGCATTTT. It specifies CASSATGSANQPQHF.

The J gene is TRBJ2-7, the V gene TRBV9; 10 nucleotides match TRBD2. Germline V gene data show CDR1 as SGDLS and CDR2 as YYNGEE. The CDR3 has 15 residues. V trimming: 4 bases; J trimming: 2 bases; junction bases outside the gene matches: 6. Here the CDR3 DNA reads TGTGCCAGCAGCCCAACCGGGACTAGCGCCTACGAGCAGTACTTC. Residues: CASSPTGTSAYEQYF.

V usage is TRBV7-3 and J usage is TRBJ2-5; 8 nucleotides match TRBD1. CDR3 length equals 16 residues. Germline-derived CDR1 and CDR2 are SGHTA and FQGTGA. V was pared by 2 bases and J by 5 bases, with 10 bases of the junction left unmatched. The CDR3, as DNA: TGTGCCAGCAGCTTAGGGTCAGGGGGCGGAAGTGAGACCCAGTACTTC. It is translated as CASSLGSGGGSETQYF.

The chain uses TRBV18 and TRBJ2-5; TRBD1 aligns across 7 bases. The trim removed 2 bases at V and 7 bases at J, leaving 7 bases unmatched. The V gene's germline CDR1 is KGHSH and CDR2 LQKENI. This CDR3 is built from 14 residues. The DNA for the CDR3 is TGTGCCAGCTCACCAGAGACAGGGTCGGGGACCCAGTACTTC. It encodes CASSPETGSGTQYF.

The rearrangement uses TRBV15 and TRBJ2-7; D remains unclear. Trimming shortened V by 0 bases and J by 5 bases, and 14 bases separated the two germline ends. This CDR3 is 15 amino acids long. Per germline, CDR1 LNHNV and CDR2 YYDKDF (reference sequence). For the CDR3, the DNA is TGTGCCACCAGCAGAGATCTGCCAGCGACCCACGAGCAGTACTTC. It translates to CATSRDLPATHEQYF.

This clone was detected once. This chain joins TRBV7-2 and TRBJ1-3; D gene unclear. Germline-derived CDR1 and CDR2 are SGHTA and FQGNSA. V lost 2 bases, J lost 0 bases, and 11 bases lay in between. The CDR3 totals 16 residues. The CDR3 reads CASSLLPQSSGNTIYF. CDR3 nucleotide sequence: TGTGCCAGCAGCTTACTTCCGCAGTCCTCTGGAAACACCATATATTTT.

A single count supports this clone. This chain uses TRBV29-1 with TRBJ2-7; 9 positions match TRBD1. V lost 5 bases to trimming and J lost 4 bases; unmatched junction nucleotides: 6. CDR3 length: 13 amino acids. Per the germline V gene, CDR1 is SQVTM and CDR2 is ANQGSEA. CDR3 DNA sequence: TGCAGCGTTACGACAGGGGGTGGGTACGAGCAGTACTTC. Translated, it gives CSVTTGGGYEQYF.

In DNA form, the CDR3 reads TGTGCCAGCAGCACCGCCCATGGGACAGCTAACACCATATATTTT. This sequence encodes CASSTAHGTANTIYF. The chain recombines TRBV7-8 with TRBJ1-3; 7 bases agree with TRBD1. This CDR3 contains 15 residues. V shed 5 bases, J shed 7 bases, and the junction held 11 bases outside the gene matches. Germline loops: CDR1 SGHVS, CDR2 FQNEAQ.

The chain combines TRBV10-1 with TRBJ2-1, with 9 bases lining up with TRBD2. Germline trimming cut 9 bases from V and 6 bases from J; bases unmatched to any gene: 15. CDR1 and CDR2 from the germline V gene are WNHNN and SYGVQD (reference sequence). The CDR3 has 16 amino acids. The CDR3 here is CASVNFKREEPNEQFF. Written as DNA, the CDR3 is TGCGCCAGTGTAAACTTTAAGCGGGAGGAACCCAATGAGCAGTTCTTC.